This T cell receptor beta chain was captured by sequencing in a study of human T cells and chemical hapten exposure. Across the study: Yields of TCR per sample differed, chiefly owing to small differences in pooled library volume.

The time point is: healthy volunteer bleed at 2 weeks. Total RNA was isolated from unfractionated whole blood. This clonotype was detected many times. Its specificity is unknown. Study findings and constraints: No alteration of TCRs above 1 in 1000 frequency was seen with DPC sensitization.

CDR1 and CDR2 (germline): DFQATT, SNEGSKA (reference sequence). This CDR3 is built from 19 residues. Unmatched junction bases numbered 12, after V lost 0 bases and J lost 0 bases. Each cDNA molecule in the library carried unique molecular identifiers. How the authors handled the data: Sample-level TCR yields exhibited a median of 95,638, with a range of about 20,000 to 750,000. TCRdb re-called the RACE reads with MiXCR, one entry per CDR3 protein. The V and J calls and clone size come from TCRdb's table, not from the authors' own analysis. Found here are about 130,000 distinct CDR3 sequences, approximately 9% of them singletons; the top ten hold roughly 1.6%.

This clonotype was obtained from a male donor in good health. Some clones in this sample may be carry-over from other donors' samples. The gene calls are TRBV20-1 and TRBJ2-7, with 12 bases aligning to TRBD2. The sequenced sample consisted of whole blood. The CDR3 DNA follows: TGCAGTGCTAGAGAGGTCTGGGGACTAGCGGGCCGAAGCTCCTACGAGCAGTACTTC. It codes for CSAREVWGLAGRSSYEQYF.